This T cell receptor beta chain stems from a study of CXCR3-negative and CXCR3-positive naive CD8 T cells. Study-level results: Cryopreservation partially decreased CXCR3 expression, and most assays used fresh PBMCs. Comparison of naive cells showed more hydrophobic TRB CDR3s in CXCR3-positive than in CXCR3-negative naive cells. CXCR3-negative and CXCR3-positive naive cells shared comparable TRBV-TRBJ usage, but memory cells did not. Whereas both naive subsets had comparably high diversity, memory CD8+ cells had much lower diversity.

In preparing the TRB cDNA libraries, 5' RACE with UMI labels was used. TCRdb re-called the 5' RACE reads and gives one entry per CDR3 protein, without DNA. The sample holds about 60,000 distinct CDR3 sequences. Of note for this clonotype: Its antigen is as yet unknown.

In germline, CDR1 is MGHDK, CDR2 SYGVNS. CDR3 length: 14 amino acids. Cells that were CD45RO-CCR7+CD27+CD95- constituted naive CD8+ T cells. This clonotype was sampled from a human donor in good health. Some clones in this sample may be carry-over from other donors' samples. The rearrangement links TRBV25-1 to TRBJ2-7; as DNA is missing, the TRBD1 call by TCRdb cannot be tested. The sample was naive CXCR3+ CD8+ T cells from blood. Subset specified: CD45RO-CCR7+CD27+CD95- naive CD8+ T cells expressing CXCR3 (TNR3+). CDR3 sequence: CASSTTRESYEQYF.